A selection of T cell receptor beta chains follows, all from one sample in a study of CD8+ T cells in alopecia areata. Produced via immunoSEQ multiplex PCR; TCRdb's table is partial and in-frame only. The data show under 85,000 clones, with around 49% seen just once and about 15% held by the top ten. Here the sequenced sample was CD8+ T cells sorted from blood, taken at week 0. Receptors originate from a human donor with alopecia areata. Each CDR3 is given with its conserved first and last residue. Each record gives: CDR3 protein, CDR3 DNA, V gene, D gene, J gene, clone size. D genes are given only for firm matches. Size tells how often a clone was seen (once, few, many) or the class of an expanded clone, and some rows leave it out.

CDR3: CASSPKWAGNIQYF; DNA: TGTGCCAGCAGTCCGAAGTGGGCAGGAAACATTCAGTACTTC; V: TRBV28; D: NA; J: TRBJ2-4; size: NA
CDR3: CASSFKGVTYEQYF; DNA: TGTGCCAGCAGTTTTAAGGGGGTTACCTACGAGCAGTACTTC; V: TRBV27; D: NA; J: TRBJ2-7; size: few
CDR3: CASSLGTSSYEQYF; DNA: TGTGCCAGCAGTCTGGGGACATCATCCTACGAGCAGTACTTC; V: TRBV27; D: NA; J: TRBJ2-7; size: NA
CDR3: CASSSLRASGTYEQYF; DNA: TGTGCCAGCAGTTCCCTTAGGGCTAGCGGGACCTACGAGCAGTACTTC; V: TRBV28; D: TRBD2; J: TRBJ2-7; size: NA
CDR3: CASSLRQGVSDEQFF; DNA: TGCGCCAGCAGCCTCCGACAGGGCGTAAGCGATGAGCAGTTCTTC; V: TRBV5-1; D: TRBD1; J: TRBJ2-1; size: NA
CDR3: CASRRPRDGNTEAFF; DNA: TGTGCCAGCAGACGCCCCCGGGACGGAAACACTGAAGCTTTCTTT; V: TRBV2; D: NA; J: TRBJ1-1; size: NA
CDR3: CAWTMQGYTGELFF; DNA: TGTGCCTGGACGATGCAAGGGTACACCGGGGAGCTGTTTTTT; V: TRBV30; D: NA; J: TRBJ2-2; size: NA
CDR3: CASSFEGRSTGYTF; DNA: TGTGCCAGCAGTTTCGAAGGCAGGTCGACTGGCTACACCTTC; V: TRBV28; D: NA; J: TRBJ1-2; size: NA
CDR3: CSAGRGGWQDGYEQYF; DNA: TGCAGCGCCGGGAGGGGGGGTTGGCAGGATGGGTACGAGCAGTACTTC; V: TRBV29-1; D: TRBD2; J: TRBJ2-7; size: few
CDR3: CASSWADGAYEQYF; DNA: TGCGCCAGCAGCTGGGCGGACGGCGCCTACGAGCAGTACTTC; V: TRBV5-1; D: NA; J: TRBJ2-7; size: many